This TCR beta chain emerged from a study of T cell responses to AZD1222 COVID-19 vaccine. Study-wide context: Doses given second, at about 4 or about 12 weeks, were pooled.

V gave up 6 bases and J gave up 3 bases, with 18 bases separating them. The CDR3 length is 16 residues. Germline V gene lookup returns CDR1 SNHLY and CDR2 FYNNEI. This table comes from immunoSEQ multiplex PCR, and its TCRdb copy is limited to in-frame clones, with some not included. The sample shows 75,000 to 100,000 clones, roughly nine tenths of them seen only once. Study-wide findings and caveats: Sampling that yielded the repertoires occurred only after the peak T cell response. There were vaccine-associated CD4 TCRs across spike, dominant at 160-218 and 743-854.

Turning to this clone: The antigen remains undetermined.

The sequence was obtained from an adult in good health. The V and J genes are TRBV2 and TRBJ1-5, with D unresolved. The starting material was peripheral blood, obtained on day 0 of AZD1222 vaccination. In DNA, the CDR3 is TGTGCCAGCAGGGAGGATCACCAAAGGCCCAATCAGCCCCAGCATTTT. Translation: CASREDHQRPNQPQHF.